These 26 T cell receptor beta chains came from one sample sequenced in a study of cytomegalovirus exposure and HLA in healthy donors. The primer mix had 60 Vbeta and 13 Jbeta primers. Profiled with immunoSEQ multiplex PCR; TCRdb holds only in-frame clones, not every one. The sample lists 170,000 or so clones; about four fifths were seen once. The material sequenced was PBMCs. All receptors come from a male donor in good health and CMV-seronegative.

J is TRBJ1-1 and V is TRBV10-2; 7 bases agree with TRBD1. The ends lost 2 bases at V and 11 bases at J; junction bases unmatched: 17. In germline, CDR1 is WSHSY, CDR2 SAAADI. The CDR3 spans 16 residues. The CDR3 is CASSEPVGTAGFSAFF. As DNA, the CDR3 is TGCGCCAGCAGTGAGCCGGTTGGGACAGCCGGATTTTCGGCTTTCTTT.

The J gene is TRBJ2-1, the V gene TRBV4-1, with D tentatively TRBD2 (6 bases). Germline CDR1 MGHRA, CDR2 YSYEKL. The CDR3 sequence is 18 residues long. V was cut by 2 bases and J by 4 bases, with 21 bases left in between. The CDR3 spells CASSQLLSTGVIYNEQFF. The CDR3 DNA follows: TGCGCCAGCAGCCAACTTCTTTCGACGGGGGTTATTTACAATGAGCAGTTCTTC.

The chain couples TRBV28 to TRBJ1-5, with D maybe TRBD1 (5 bases). The CDR3 extends over 16 amino acids. V was trimmed by 1 base and J by 0 bases, leaving 10 bases between them. The germline gives CDR1 MDHEN, CDR2 SYDVKM. The CDR3 protein is CASSLFGQGSNQPQHF. CDR3 nucleotides: TGTGCCAGCAGTTTATTTGGGCAGGGTAGCAATCAGCCCCAGCATTTT.

This clone came up once. V usage is TRBV11-2 and J usage is TRBJ2-7; possibly TRBD2 for D (7 bases). V was clipped by 5 bases and J by 1 base, with 18 bases between them. This CDR3 comprises 16 residues. Germline V gene data show CDR1 as SGHAT and CDR2 as FQNNGV. The CDR3 sequence is CASSGQGRGRSYEQYF. CDR3 nucleotide sequence: TGTGCCAGCAGCGGCCAGGGGCGGGGGCGTTCCTACGAGCAGTACTTC.

The chain couples TRBV12-5 to TRBJ2-7; D is ambiguous. From germline, CDR1 is LGHNT and CDR2 FRNRAP. Deletions cut 7 bases from V and 3 bases from J, with 10 bases between. The CDR3 sequence is 12 residues long. In DNA, the CDR3 is TGTGCTAGTGCCATCTTCGGCTACGAGCAGTACTTC. Its protein is CASAIFGYEQYF.

The chain combines TRBV28 with TRBJ1-1, with TRBD1 matching 7 bases. Germline CDR1 reads MDHEN; CDR2 reads SYDVKM. The junction had 7 bases not matched to a gene; V was cut back by 1 base and J by 5 bases. CDR3 length: 15 residues. The CDR3 reads CASSLFQTGKTEAFF. In DNA, the CDR3 is TGTGCCAGCAGTTTATTTCAGACAGGGAAGACTGAAGCTTTCTTT.

This clone was seen a handful of times. The chain carries TRBV5-1 and TRBJ2-1; a possible D gene is TRBD1 (6 bases). The ends were cut back, 0 bases at V and 2 bases at J, with 9 bases in the middle. The CDR3 sequence is 15 residues long. CDR1 is SGHRS, CDR2 YFSETQ, per germline. The CDR3, as DNA: TGCGCCAGCAGCTTGGTGGACAGTACCTACAATGAGCAGTTCTTC. This sequence encodes CASSLVDSTYNEQFF.

V usage is TRBV7-3 and J usage is TRBJ1-2; 8 bases are a match to TRBD1. The CDR3 is 13 residues long. V shed 5 bases, J shed 8 bases, and the junction held 7 bases outside the gene matches. Germline CDR1 reads SGHTA; CDR2 reads FQGTGA. CDR3 amino acids: CASSPGQAGGYTF. The CDR3 nucleotides read TGTGCCAGCAGCCCGGGACAGGCGGGGGGCTACACCTTC.

The CDR3 nucleotides are TGTGCCAGCAGCTTTAGCGGGAGCTACAATGAGCAGTTCTTC. This codes for CASSFSGSYNEQFF. V and J are TRBV7-6 and TRBJ2-1; 9 bases match TRBD2. CDR1 and CDR2 from the germline V gene are SGHVS and FNYEAQ. V lost 3 bases to trimming and J lost 3 bases; unmatched junction nucleotides: 0. The CDR3 is made up of 14 amino acids.

This clone was recorded a few times. The chain carries TRBV7-3 and TRBJ2-7, with 8 bases aligning to TRBD2. CDR1 SGHTA and CDR2 FQGTGA come from the germline V gene. The V segment lost 4 bases and the J segment 6 bases; nucleotides outside the gene matches: 5. The CDR3 loop spans 13 amino acids. The chain's CDR3 is CASSSGLAGEQYF. The CDR3 DNA sequence: TGTGCCAGCAGCTCCGGACTAGCAGGCGAGCAGTACTTC. Full variable domain (rest looked up from reference TRBV7-3 and TRBJ2-7): GAGVSQTPSNKVTEKGKYVELRCDPISGHTALYWYRQSLGQGPEFLIYFQGTGAADDSGLPNDRFFAVRPEGSVSTLKIQRTERGDSAVYLCASSSGLAGEQYFGPGTRLTVT.

V is TRBV27 and J is TRBJ2-7, with 8 bases aligning to TRBD1. This CDR3 spans 14 amino acids. V was pared by 3 bases and J by 7 bases, with 8 bases of the junction left unmatched. Per the germline V gene, CDR1 is MNHEY and CDR2 is SMNVEV (reference sequence). CDR3 in amino acids: CASSFMDRVEEQYF. The CDR3 nucleotides are TGTGCCAGCAGTTTCATGGACAGGGTTGAGGAGCAGTACTTC.

The table lists this clone with a count of one. V and J are TRBV7-2 and TRBJ1-1, with D tentatively TRBD1 (5 bases). V was shortened by 7 bases and J by 4 bases, with 19 bases between the two germline ends. Germline values: CDR1 SGHTA, CDR2 FQGNSA. This CDR3 is built from 15 residues. CDR3 DNA sequence: TGTGCCAGCACCCCTATGCAGGGAATCGGCACTGAAGCTTTCTTT. This gives the protein CASTPMQGIGTEAFF.

The chain combines TRBV15 with TRBJ1-5; D not certain. Germline values: CDR1 LNHNV, CDR2 YYDKDF (reference sequence). CDR3 length equals 13 residues. V lost 5 bases, J lost 8 bases, and 13 bases lay in between. The CDR3: CATSLGERKPQHF. The DNA of the CDR3 is TGTGCCACCAGCCTAGGAGAGCGGAAGCCCCAGCATTTT.

The chain uses TRBV18 and TRBJ1-5; D is undetermined. CDR3 length: 13 residues. CDR1 is KGHSH, CDR2 LQKENI, per germline. V gave up 3 bases and J gave up 6 bases, with 9 bases separating them. The DNA for the CDR3 is TGTGCCAGCTCACCGGAGGGTCCTCAGCCCCAGCATTTT. Translation: CASSPEGPQPQHF.

The genes are TRBV6-6 and TRBJ2-7; maybe TRBD1 (5 bases). Germline loops: CDR1 MNHNY, CDR2 SVGAGI (reference sequence). Deletions cut 6 bases from V and 0 bases from J, with 12 bases between. The CDR3 runs to 14 residues. In DNA, the CDR3 is TGTGCCAGCAGCCTCTCGGACAACTCCTACGAGCAGTACTTC. It yields the protein CASSLSDNSYEQYF.

The V call is TRBV10-3, the J call TRBJ1-5; weak D call: TRBD1 (5 bases). The germline gives CDR1 ENHRY, CDR2 SYGVKD. Deletions cut 11 bases from V and 5 bases from J, with 19 bases between. This CDR3 is 14 amino acids long. CDR3 sequence reads: CAASGQPKDQPQHF. CDR3 sequence (DNA): TGTGCCGCCTCCGGACAACCCAAAGATCAGCCCCAGCATTTT.

The chain joins TRBV6-8 to TRBJ1-3; weak D call: TRBD1 (6 bases). Trimming shortened V by 9 bases and J by 0 bases, and 24 bases separated the two germline ends. This CDR3 contains 18 residues. Germline CDR1 reads MNHGY; CDR2 reads SAAAGT. The CDR3: CASSQGSPLITSGNTIYF. CDR3 in DNA: TGTGCCAGTTCACAGGGTTCGCCCTTAATTACCTCTGGAAACACCATATATTTT.

A few counts support this clone. This chain connects TRBV5-4 to TRBJ2-7; D might be TRBD1 (6 bases). Per germline, CDR1 SGHNT and CDR2 YYREEE (reference sequence). The germline V and J ends were trimmed by 1 base and 0 bases, with 8 bases remaining between them. The CDR3 spans 14 residues. The CDR3 is CASSLTGSSYEQYF. CDR3 coding DNA: TGTGCCAGCAGCTTGACAGGGAGCTCCTACGAGCAGTACTTC.

The chain carries TRBV9 and TRBJ1-3, with 9 bases identical to TRBD1. V lost 0 bases, J lost 8 bases, and 9 bases stayed unmatched. This CDR3 has 16 residues. Germline CDR1 and CDR2: SGDLS and YYNGEE. CDR3 in DNA: TGTGCCAGCAGCGTAGGTTCGACAGGGGGTTTGGACACCATATATTTT. This gives the protein CASSVGSTGGLDTIYF.

CDR3 in DNA: TGTGCCAGCAGCGCAACTCCGGGCTCCTACGAGCAGTACTTC. Translated: CASSATPGSYEQYF. The chain carries TRBV7-2 and TRBJ2-7; no firm D call. CDR1 SGHTA and CDR2 FQGNSA come from the germline V gene. This CDR3 is built from 14 residues. V lost 5 bases and J lost 0, with 11 bases in between.

As DNA, the CDR3 is TGTGCCAGCAGTTCCCCAAGGGCCGAGGGAGAAGGCTACACCTTC. Protein sequence: CASSSPRAEGEGYTF. V and J are TRBV6-5 and TRBJ1-2; no clear D gene. Germline CDR1 MNHEY, CDR2 SVGAGI. Trimming shortened V by 4 bases and J by 8 bases, and 20 bases separated the two germline ends. The CDR3 consists of 15 residues.

The J gene is TRBJ1-5, the V gene TRBV6-5; the match to TRBD1 covers 9 bases. The CDR3 sequence is 16 residues long. CDR1 MNHEY and CDR2 SVGAGI come from the germline V gene. The V and J ends lost 4 bases and 4 bases, in that order; junction bases with no gene match: 8. The CDR3 nucleotides are TGTGCCAGCAGTTCTGGGGGACAGGGCGCTAATCAGCCCCAGCATTTT. This gives the protein CASSSGGQGANQPQHF.

The chain is built from TRBV6-6 and TRBJ2-1; tentatively, D is TRBD2 (5 bases). CDR1 MNHNY and CDR2 SVGAGI come from the germline V gene (reference sequence). This CDR3 has 16 residues. V lost 6 bases to trimming and J lost 0 bases, with 15 bases between them. The CDR3, as DNA: TGTGCCAGCAGCCGGAGCGGCCTAAGCTCCTACAATGAGCAGTTCTTC. This encodes CASSRSGLSSYNEQFF.

J is TRBJ1-5 and V is TRBV7-9, with D possibly being TRBD1 (6 bases). The CDR3 is made up of 15 amino acids. Between the trimmed V and J ends, which lost 5 bases and 0 bases, there was a span of 11 bases. Germline V gives CDR1 SEHNR, CDR2 FQNEAQ (reference sequence). CDR3 region: CASSSTGFSNQPQHF. Written as DNA, the CDR3 is TGTGCCAGCAGCAGTACAGGGTTTAGCAATCAGCCCCAGCATTTT.

V is TRBV4-1 and J is TRBJ1-5, with D possibly matching TRBD1 (5 bases). Between the trimmed V and J ends, which lost 1 base and 0 bases, there was a span of 13 bases. The length of the CDR3 is 17 residues. Germline lookup yields CDR1 MGHRA and CDR2 YSYEKL. The CDR3 coding sequence is TGCGCCAGCAGCCAAGGTAGCCAGGGAGGTAGCAATCAGCCCCAGCATTTT. It translates to CASSQGSQGGSNQPQHF.

This clone is a singleton in its sample. V gene TRBV6-5 combines with J gene TRBJ2-7; 7 nucleotides match TRBD1. The CDR3 totals 16 residues. From germline, CDR1 is MNHEY and CDR2 SVGAGI. After removal of 2 bases from V and 3 bases from J, the junction contained 10 bases not matched to a gene. In DNA, the CDR3 is TGTGCCAGCAGTTACAACCTACCGACAGGGTACTACGAGCAGTACTTC. Translating it yields CASSYNLPTGYYEQYF.